This TCR beta chain is drawn from a study of shared clonotypes between healthy human individuals (TCRdb year 2020). As for the study more broadly: The cohort comprised a couple of women and a few men aged 18 to 49 years. Per donor, three plates each were used for CD4 naive and CD4 memory, two for CD8 naive, and one for CD8 memory. To estimate repertoire size and how much clonotype sharing occurs between individuals, the study deeply sequenced the blood TCR repertoires of roughly 5 healthy adults. To increase sequencing depth and limit assay-specific biases, different laboratories used diverse techniques to prepare libraries and sequence TCR repertoires. Per donor, leukapheresis produced somewhere between about 0.94 and 10 billion PBMCs. Overall study results and their limits: The small number of donors limited the genetic and exposure-history diversity represented. Across a few donors, around 5% of naive CD4, 3% to 3.5% of naive CD8, under 2.5% of memory CD4, and around 0.4% of memory CD8 clonotypes were shared. Rarefaction of sorted-subset datasets indicated incomplete sequencing despite the large sequencing depth. Only blood was sampled, and tissue TCR repertoires likely differ from those in blood. Compared with non-shared clonotypes, the clonotypes found in all four sorted-subset donors had higher generation probabilities. Pairwise subsampling led to the expectation that sequencing depth would affect the degree of clonotype sharing among donors. Naive subsets generally had larger estimated clonotype richness than memory subsets did.

Using the deep immunoSEQ assay, multiplex PCR amplified TCR CDR3 regions from genomic DNA. Extracted genomic DNA from each cell subset was distributed evenly across all wells of several immunoSEQ 96-well plates, and each plate was treated as a replicate. For sorted subsets, each replicate PCR was loaded with around 200 ng genomic DNA, equivalent to 30,000 or so T cell genomes. The purified libraries were quantified using a Qubit 3.0 fluorometer, sized with a Bioanalyzer 2100, and then quantified again using the KAPA Library Quantification kit. A separate single-read 150-cycle Illumina NextSeq 550 flow cell was used to sequence each immunoSEQ 96-well plate. On the authors' methods: The immunoSEQ output contained only junctional sequences without quality scores, so filtering could not match that applied to full-length reads. Sequences were annotated with PyIR, a Python wrapper for IgBLAST v1.9, using IMGT germline references to assign V/J genes and CDR3. Reads with weak V/J assignments (E-value above 1e-6), missing CDR3, stop codons, out-of-frame junctions, or ambiguous translated residues were removed. V3J clonotypes were defined as sequences sharing an identical inferred V gene, J gene, and CDR3 amino acid sequence. To compute the percentage overlap between repertoires, the number of shared unique clonotypes was divided by the size of the smaller repertoire. Richness of each repertoire was evaluated using RTK rarefaction, the Chao1 estimator, and Recon v2.1 estimates of unobserved clonotypes. For all TCRbeta clonotypes obtained by the gDNA method from a handful of donors, generation probabilities were computed with OLGA. The source is immuneACCESS, and TCRdb retained only in-frame sequences with V and J called. Part of the clones is not carried over; for the studies checked, unresolved V genes explain less than half of this, and the remainder is unexplained. That table is the source of V, J and clone size, and D and trimming were worked out from the DNA. In this sample the table shows around 240,000 clones, 50% to 80% of which occur a single time. Over 8.5% of the sample is in the top ten clones.

In regard to this clone: It lacks a known antigen. No quality values exist for individual bases; no much larger clone is one base distant.

Relative to germline, V is 7 bases shorter and J is 11 bases shorter, with 14 bases between their ends. Reading the germline V gene gives CDR1 MDHEN and CDR2 SYDVKM. Inclusive of the bounding cysteine and phenylalanine, the CDR3 is 11 residues long. This entry keeps only the CDR3 DNA: 33 bases, framed from base 1. The donors were healthy, HIV-negative adults who had no recently reported acute infections or vaccinations. Every donor was a Caucasian adult living in Nashville, Tennessee, USA. Magnetic negative selection was used to enrich CD4+ T cells, after which naive cells were positively selected on CD45RA and the negative fraction became the memory subset. Blood was collected by leukapheresis, and PBMCs were isolated by Ficoll-Histopaque density gradient centrifugation and then cryopreserved in liquid nitrogen vapor phase. Analytical flow cytometry was used to check the purity and quantity of each magnetically sorted T cell population. Each sorted fraction had its genomic DNA isolated and then quantified by UV absorbance on a Nanodrop 2000c.

This chain joins TRBV28 to TRBJ1-1, with no confidently assigned D gene. The sample taken for sequencing was memory CD4+ T cells sorted from blood. This specimen's cell subset or site label, per the study, means: CD45RA-negative fraction. The source of this sequence is a man aged 25-45 years in good health. The DNA sequence is TGTGCCAGCATCCTATTTCCGTTGGCTTTCTTT. Its coded protein is CASILFPLAFF.